The entry below gives a single T cell receptor (beta chain) sequence along with its context. Which antigen it targets is not known. This clone may be a read error of a much larger clone one base away. Ficoll-Paque density gradient centrifugation was the method used to isolate PBMCs. Sequenced using an Illumina NovaSeq 6000. TCRalpha and TCRbeta cDNA libraries were constructed by 5'RACE with constant-segment primers, with sample barcodes and unique molecular identifiers being introduced. RNA was extracted from every sample with Trizol reagent. Library amplification was performed in two PCR steps, and a second sample barcode and Illumina TruSeq adapters were introduced in the second step. Sequencing of libraries was performed on an Illumina NovaSeq with 2 x 150 bp paired-end reads. Under the source paper's analysis protocol: The reads were demultiplexed and collapsed into UMI-guided consensus sequences using migec v1.2.7. Using mixcr v2.1.11, UMI consensuses were aligned to TRA and TRB V and J templates and then assembled into clonotypes. Expanded or contracted clonotypes were those called significant by both edgeR and NoisET, with noise models trained on biological replicates. edgeR calls used a false discovery rate-adjusted p below 0.01 and a log2 fold-change threshold of 1. As an exploratory analysis of dynamics, max-normalized trajectories of the 1000 most abundant clonotypes were examined by PCA with hierarchical clustering. Separately sequenced CD4+ and CD8+ repertoires were used to assign the CD4 or CD8 phenotype of responding clones. TCRdb trimmed the raw reads at Q25, called clones with MiXCR and kept productive beta chains. Entries are consolidated by CDR3 protein sequence, retaining the most common genes and DNA. V and J calls and clone size were set by TCRdb, not the authors. The sample includes some 68,000 distinct CDR3 sequences, with approximately 16% observed a single time. The ten largest clones capture 31% of the sample.

This sample was included in a study of T-cell memory formation after mild COVID-19 (dated by TCRdb to the early 2020s). About the investigation overall: Most TCR sequence clusters were specific to one of the two donors. In a couple of donors, T-cell clones that expanded and contracted after mild COVID-19 were followed by sequencing TCRalpha and TCRbeta repertoires longitudinally. Two young, previously healthy adult volunteers, one female and one male, were included in the cohort.

Overall study outcomes, separate from this receptor: The study covered only two mild cases, and larger cohorts including severe cases with pre-infection samples were considered necessary. Clones contracting from day 15 to 85 had balanced CD4/CD8 phenotypes, while a second wave expanding from day 15 to 37 was biased towards CD4+. Whether the second-wave clones peaking on day 37 were SARS-CoV-2 specific was not confirmed. Contracting CD4+ clones were found mainly in CM and EM memory subsets, while CD8+ clones were enriched in EMRA. The detection of some responding clones in pre-infection memory suggests that pre-existing cross-reactive memory T cells joined the SARS-CoV-2 response.

Relative to germline, V is missing 5 bases and J is missing 3 bases, with 3 bases of the junction outside any gene match. The germline V gene supplies CDR1 SGHTA and CDR2 FQGTGA. Including cysteine and phenylalanine, the CDR3 has 14 amino acids. Only CDR3 DNA remains: 42 bases, in frame from the first base. The sequencing sample was made of PBMCs or a T cell subset sorted from them (not recorded which). This TCR was sampled from an adult woman who had mild COVID-19 (a few samples of this study predate the infection). The sample titles of this study are shuffled in the database, so cell type and time point are left out; the donor was told from shared clones. The chain joins TRBV7-3 to TRBJ2-7; the central 11 bases match TRBD1. The CDR3 protein is CASSQGTGGYEQYF. In nucleotide form, the sequence is TGTGCCAGCAGCCAGGGGACAGGGGGCTACGAGCAGTACTTC.